The 2 T cell receptor beta chains below all came from one sample that was sequenced in a study of T cell repertoires in cytomegalovirus infection (dated by TCRdb to between 2018 and 2021). The listed sequencing device is Illumina HiSeq 1500. TCRdb passed the public sequencing reads through fastp at Q25 and MiXCR, retaining productive beta sequences. Under each unique CDR3 protein, matching rows form one entry showing the most common genes and DNA. For this sample there are 100,000 or so distinct CDR3 sequences; roughly a quarter appear just once. The ten top clones hold approximately 39% of the sample. The sequenced material came from CD8+ T cells from PBMCs. The origin of the receptors is a human donor in good health (CMV status not recorded). Some clones in this sample may be carry-over from other donors' samples.

This clonotype has a handful of counts. The CDR3 DNA reads as TGTGCCAGCAGCCAAGAAGGGGAGAACACTGAAGCTTTCTTT. Translation gives CASSQEGENTEAFF. The chain joins TRBV4-2 to TRBJ1-1; possible D gene TRBD1, 5 bases. The CDR3 runs to 14 residues. Germline-derived CDR1 and CDR2 are LGHNA and YNFKEQ. V dropped 0 bases and J dropped 1 base, with 6 bases sitting between them.

This clonotype has only a few counts. This chain uses TRBV20-1 with TRBJ2-1, with D possibly TRBD2 on 6 matching bases. Germline V gene lookup returns CDR1 DFQATT and CDR2 SNEGSKA (reference sequence). The germline V and J ends were trimmed by 3 bases and 4 bases, with 10 bases remaining between them. The length of the CDR3 is 13 residues. Here the CDR3 reads CSASGGGYNEQFF. The CDR3 DNA sequence: TGCAGTGCTAGCGGGGGTGGGTACAATGAGCAGTTCTTC.